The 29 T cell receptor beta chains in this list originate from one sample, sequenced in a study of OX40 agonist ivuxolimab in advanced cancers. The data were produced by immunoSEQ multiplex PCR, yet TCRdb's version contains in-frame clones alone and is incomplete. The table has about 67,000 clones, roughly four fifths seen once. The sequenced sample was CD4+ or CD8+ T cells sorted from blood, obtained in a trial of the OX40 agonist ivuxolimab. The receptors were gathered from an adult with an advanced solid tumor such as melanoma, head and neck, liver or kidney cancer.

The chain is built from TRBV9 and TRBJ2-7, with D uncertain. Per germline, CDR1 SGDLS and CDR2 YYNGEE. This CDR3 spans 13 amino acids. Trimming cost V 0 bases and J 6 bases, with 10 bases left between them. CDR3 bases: TGTGCCAGCAGCGTAGAAGGTGGAAGCGAGCAGTACTTC. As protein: CASSVEGGSEQYF. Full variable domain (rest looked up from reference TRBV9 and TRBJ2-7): DSGVTQTPKHLITATGQRVTLRCSPRSGDLSVYWYQQSLDQGLQFLIQYYNGEERAKGNILERFSAQQFPDLHSELNLSSLELGDSALYFCASSVEGGSEQYFGPGTRLTVT.

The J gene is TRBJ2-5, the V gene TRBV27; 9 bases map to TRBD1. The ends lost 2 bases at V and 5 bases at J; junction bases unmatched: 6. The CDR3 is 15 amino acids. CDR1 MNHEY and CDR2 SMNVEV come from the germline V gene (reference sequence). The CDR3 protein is CASSLNRGRRETQYF. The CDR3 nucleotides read TGTGCCAGCAGTTTAAACAGGGGGCGGCGGGAGACCCAGTACTTC.

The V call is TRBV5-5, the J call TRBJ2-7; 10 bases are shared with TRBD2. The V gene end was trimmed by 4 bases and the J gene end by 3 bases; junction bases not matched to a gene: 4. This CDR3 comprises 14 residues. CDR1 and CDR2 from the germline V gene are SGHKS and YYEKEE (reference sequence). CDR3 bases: TGTGCCAGCAGCCATACTAGCGGGGACTACGAGCAGTACGTC. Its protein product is CASSHTSGDYEQYV.

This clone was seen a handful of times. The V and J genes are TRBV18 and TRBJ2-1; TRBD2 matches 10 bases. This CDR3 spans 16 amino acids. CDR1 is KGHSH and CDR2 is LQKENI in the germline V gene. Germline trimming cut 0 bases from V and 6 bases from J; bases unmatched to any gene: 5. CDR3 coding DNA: TGTGCCAGCTCACCACCCTCAGCGGGGGGGGGCAATGAGCAGTTCTTC. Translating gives CASSPPSAGGGNEQFF.

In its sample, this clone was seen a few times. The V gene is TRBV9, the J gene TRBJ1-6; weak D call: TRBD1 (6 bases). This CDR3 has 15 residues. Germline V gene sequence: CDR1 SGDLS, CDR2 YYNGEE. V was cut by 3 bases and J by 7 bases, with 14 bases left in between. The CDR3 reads CASSARQTGNSPLHF. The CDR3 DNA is TGTGCCAGCAGCGCCCGCCAGACAGGAAATTCACCCCTCCACTTT.

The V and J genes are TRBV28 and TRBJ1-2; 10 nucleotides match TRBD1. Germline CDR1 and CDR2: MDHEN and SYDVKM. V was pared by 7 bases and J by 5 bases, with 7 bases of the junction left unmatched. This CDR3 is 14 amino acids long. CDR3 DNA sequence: TGTGCCAGCACCAGACAGGGGGCATCTTATGGCTACACCTTC. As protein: CASTRQGASYGYTF.

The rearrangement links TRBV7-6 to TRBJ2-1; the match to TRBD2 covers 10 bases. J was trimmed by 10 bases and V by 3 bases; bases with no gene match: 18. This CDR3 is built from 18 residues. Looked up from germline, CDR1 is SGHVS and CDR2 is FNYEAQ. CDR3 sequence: CASSLGLSRLAGVGEQFF. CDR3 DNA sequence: TGTGCCAGCAGCTTGGGACTTTCTCGACTAGCGGGCGTGGGCGAGCAGTTCTTC. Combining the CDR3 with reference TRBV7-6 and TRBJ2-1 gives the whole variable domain GAGVSQSPRYKVTKRGQDVALRCDPISGHVSLYWYRQALGQGPEFLTYFNYEAQQDKSGLPNDRFSAERPEGSISTLTIQRTEQRDSAMYRCASSLGLSRLAGVGEQFFGPGTRLTVL.

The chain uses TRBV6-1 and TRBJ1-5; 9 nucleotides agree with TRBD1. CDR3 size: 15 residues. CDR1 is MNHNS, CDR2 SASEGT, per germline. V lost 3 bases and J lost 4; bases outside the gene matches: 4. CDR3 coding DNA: TGTGCCAGCAGTGAGGGGACAGGGAAGAATCAGCCCCAGCATTTT. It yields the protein CASSEGTGKNQPQHF.

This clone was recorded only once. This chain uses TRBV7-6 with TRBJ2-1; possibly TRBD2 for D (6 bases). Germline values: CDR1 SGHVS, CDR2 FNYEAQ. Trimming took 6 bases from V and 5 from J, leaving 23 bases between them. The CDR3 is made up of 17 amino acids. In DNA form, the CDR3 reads TGTGCCAGCAGTGTAGGGATGGCCTTAGGGGAGGACAATGAGCAGTTCTTC. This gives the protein CASSVGMALGEDNEQFF.

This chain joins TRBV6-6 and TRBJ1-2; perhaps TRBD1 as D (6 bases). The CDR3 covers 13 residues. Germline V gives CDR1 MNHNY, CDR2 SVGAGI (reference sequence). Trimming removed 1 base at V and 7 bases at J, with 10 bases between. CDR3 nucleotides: TGTGCCAGCAGTTACTTAGGGGGTTCTGGCTACACCTTC. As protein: CASSYLGGSGYTF.

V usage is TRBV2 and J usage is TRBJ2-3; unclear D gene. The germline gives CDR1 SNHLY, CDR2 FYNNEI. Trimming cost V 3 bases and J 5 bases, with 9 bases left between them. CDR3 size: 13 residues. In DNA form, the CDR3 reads TGTGCCAGCAGTGAGGGTTTGGTAGATACGCAGTATTTT. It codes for CASSEGLVDTQYF.

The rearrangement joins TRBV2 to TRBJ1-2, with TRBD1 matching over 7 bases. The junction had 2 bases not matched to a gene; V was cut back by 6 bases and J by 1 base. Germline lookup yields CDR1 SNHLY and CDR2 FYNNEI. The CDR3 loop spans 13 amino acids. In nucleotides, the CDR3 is TGTGCCAGCAGCCGACAGGGTAACTATGGCTACACCTTC. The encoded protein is CASSRQGNYGYTF.

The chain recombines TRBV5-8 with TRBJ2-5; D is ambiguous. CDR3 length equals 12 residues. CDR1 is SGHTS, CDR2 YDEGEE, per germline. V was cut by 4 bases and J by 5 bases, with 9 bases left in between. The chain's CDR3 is CASSPNWETQYF. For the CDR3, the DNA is TGTGCCAGCAGCCCTAACTGGGAGACCCAGTACTTC. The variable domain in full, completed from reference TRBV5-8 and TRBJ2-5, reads EAGVTQSPTHLIKTRGQQATLRCSPISGHTSVYWYQQALGLGLQFLLWYDEGEERNRGNFPPRFSGRQFPNYSSELNVNALELEDSALYLCASSPNWETQYFGPGTRLLVL.

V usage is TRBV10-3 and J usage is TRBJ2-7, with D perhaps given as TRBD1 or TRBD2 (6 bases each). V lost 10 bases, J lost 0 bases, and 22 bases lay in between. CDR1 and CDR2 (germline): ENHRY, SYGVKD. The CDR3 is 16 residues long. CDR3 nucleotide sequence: TGTGCCAGGAGGGACATTGGGGGCCCGTTCTCCTACGAGCAGTACTTC. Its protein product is CARRDIGGPFSYEQYF.

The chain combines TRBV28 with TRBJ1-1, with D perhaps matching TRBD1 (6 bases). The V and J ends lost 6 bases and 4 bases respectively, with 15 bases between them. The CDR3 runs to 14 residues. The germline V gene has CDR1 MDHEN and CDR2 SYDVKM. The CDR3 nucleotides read TGTGCCAGCAGCTACAGGGTGGAGGGCACTGAAGCTTTCTTT. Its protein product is CASSYRVEGTEAFF.

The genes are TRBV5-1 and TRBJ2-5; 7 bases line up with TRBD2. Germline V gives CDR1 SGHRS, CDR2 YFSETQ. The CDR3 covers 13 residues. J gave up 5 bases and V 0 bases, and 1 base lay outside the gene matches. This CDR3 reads CASSLGAGETQYF. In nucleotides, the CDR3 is TGCGCCAGCAGCTTGGGAGCGGGGGAGACCCAGTACTTC.

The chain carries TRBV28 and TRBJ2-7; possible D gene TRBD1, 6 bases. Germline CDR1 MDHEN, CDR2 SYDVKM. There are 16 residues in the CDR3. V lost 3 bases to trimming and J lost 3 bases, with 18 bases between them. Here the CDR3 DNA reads TGTGCCAGCAGTTTTAGGTTGGGGACAACCAGCTACGAGCAGTACTTC. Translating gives CASSFRLGTTSYEQYF.

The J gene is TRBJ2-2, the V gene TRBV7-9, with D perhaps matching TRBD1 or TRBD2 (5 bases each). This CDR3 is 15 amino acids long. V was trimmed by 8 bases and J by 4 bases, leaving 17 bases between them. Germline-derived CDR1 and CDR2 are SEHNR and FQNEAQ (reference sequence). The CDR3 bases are TGTGCCAGCCCCCCCGGGGCCCGGGGCACCGGGGAGCTGTTTTTT. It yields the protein CASPPGARGTGELFF.

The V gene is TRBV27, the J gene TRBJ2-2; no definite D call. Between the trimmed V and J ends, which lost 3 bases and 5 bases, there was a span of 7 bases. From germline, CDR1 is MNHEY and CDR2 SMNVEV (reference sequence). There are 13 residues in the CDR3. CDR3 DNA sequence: TGTGCCAGCAGTTTTTACGGGACCGGGGAGCTGTTTTTT. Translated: CASSFYGTGELFF.

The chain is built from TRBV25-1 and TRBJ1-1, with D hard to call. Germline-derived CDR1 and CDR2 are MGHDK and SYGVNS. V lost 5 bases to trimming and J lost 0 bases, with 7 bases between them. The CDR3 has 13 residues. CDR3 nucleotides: TGTGCCAGCAGTCCAAGGGTGAACACTGAAGCTTTCTTT. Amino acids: CASSPRVNTEAFF.

This CDR3 reads CASSLGSSGSRTDTQYF. Here the CDR3 DNA reads TGTGCCAGCAGCTTAGGATCTAGCGGGAGTAGGACAGATACGCAGTATTTT. The rearrangement links TRBV7-9 to TRBJ2-3, with 10 bases matching TRBD2. The CDR3 contains 17 residues. J gave up 3 bases and V 1 base, and 7 bases lay outside the gene matches. Germline loops: CDR1 SEHNR, CDR2 FQNEAQ (reference sequence).

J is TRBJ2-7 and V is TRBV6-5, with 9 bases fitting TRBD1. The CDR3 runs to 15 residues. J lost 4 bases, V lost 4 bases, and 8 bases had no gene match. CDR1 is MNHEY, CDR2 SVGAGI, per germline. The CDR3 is CASSSRRDRDYEQYV. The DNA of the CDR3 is TGTGCCAGCAGTTCACGCCGGGACAGGGATTACGAGCAGTACGTC.

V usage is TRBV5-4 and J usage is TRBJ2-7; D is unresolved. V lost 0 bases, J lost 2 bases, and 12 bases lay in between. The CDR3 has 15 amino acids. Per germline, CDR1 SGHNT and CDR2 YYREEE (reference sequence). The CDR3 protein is CASSLAGPLPYEQYF. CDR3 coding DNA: TGTGCCAGCAGCTTGGCCGGGCCTCTACCCTACGAGCAGTACTTC.

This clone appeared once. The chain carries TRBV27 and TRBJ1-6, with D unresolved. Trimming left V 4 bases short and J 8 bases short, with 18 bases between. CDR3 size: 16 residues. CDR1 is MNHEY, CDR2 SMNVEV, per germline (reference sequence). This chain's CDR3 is CASSYWNSPRDSPLHF. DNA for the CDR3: TGTGCCAGCAGTTATTGGAATTCTCCACGTGATTCACCCCTCCACTTT.

DNA of the CDR3: TGCGCCAGCAGCTTGGATACTGGAGATACGCAGTATTTT. This encodes CASSLDTGDTQYF. The chain recombines TRBV5-1 with TRBJ2-3, with D hard to call. The CDR3 covers 13 residues. Germline V lookup: CDR1 SGHRS, CDR2 YFSETQ. V lost 0 bases and J 5 bases, leaving 7 bases between the germline ends.

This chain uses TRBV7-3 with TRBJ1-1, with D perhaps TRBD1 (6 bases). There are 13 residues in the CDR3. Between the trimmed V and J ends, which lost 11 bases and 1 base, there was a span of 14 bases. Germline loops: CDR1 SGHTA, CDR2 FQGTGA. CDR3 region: CAAGGGPNTEAFF. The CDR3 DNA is TGTGCCGCAGGTGGGGGGCCGAACACTGAAGCTTTCTTT.

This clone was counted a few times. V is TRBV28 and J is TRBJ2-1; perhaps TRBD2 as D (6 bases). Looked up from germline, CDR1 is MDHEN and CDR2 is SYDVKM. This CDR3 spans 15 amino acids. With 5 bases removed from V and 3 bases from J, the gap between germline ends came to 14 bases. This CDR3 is CASSRLADLYNEQFF. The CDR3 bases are TGTGCCAGCAGTCGATTAGCGGACCTCTACAATGAGCAGTTCTTC. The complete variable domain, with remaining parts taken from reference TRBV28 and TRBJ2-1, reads DVKVTQSSRYLVKRTGEKVFLECVQDMDHENMFWYRQDPGLGLRLIYFSYDVKMKEKGDIPEGYSVSREKKERFSLILESASTNQTSMYLCASSRLADLYNEQFFGPGTRLTVL.

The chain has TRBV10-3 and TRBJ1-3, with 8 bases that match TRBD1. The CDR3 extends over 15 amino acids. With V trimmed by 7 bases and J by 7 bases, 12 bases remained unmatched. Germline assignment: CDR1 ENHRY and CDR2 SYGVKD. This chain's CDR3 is CAINGQGGRSNTIYF. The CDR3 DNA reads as TGTGCCATCAACGGACAGGGTGGTAGATCGAACACCATATATTTT.

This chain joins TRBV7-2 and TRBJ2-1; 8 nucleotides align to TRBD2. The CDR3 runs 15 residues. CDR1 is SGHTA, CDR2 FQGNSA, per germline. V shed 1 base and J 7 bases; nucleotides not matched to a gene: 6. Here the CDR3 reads CASSLVSGRGNEQFF. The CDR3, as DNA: TGTGCCAGCAGCTTAGTAAGCGGGAGAGGGAATGAGCAGTTCTTC.